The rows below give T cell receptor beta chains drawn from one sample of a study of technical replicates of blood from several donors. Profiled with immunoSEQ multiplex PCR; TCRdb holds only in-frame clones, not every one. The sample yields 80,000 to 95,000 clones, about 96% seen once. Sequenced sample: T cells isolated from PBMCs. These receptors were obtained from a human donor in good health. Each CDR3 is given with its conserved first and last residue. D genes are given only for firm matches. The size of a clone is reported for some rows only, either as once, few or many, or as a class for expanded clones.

CDR3aa: CATSRGYGVDEQYF
CDR3nt: TGTGCCACCAGCAGAGGGTACGGGGTAGACGAGCAGTACTTC
abundance: -
d_gene: -
j_gene: TRBJ2-7
v_gene: TRBV15

CDR3aa: CASRQSVSGYSNQPQHF
CDR3nt: TGTGCCAGCAGGCAAAGCGTGTCAGGGTATAGCAATCAGCCCCAGCATTTT
abundance: -
d_gene: -
j_gene: TRBJ1-5
v_gene: TRBV7-8

CDR3aa: CASLGAVNTEAFF
CDR3nt: TGTGCCAGCTTGGGGGCGGTGAACACTGAAGCTTTCTTT
abundance: -
d_gene: -
j_gene: TRBJ1-1
v_gene: TRBV2

CDR3aa: CASRRAGGGETQYF
CDR3nt: TGTGCCAGCAGGCGAGCGGGAGGGGGGGAGACCCAGTACTTC
abundance: -
d_gene: TRBD2
j_gene: TRBJ2-5
v_gene: TRBV7-9

CDR3aa: CASSLSPGLNTGELFF
CDR3nt: TGTGCCAGCAGTTTGTCGCCAGGGCTCAACACCGGGGAGCTGTTTTTT
abundance: -
d_gene: -
j_gene: TRBJ2-2
v_gene: TRBV28

CDR3aa: CASSVDSGMDQPQHF
CDR3nt: TGTGCCAGCAGCGTAGACTCAGGGATGGATCAGCCCCAGCATTTT
abundance: -
d_gene: -
j_gene: TRBJ1-5
v_gene: TRBV9

CDR3aa: CASSQREAPPYNEQFF
CDR3nt: TGTGCCAGCAGCCAGAGGGAGGCCCCACCCTACAATGAGCAGTTCTTC
abundance: once
d_gene: -
j_gene: TRBJ2-1
v_gene: TRBV7-2

CDR3aa: CASSAGTGSIYEQFF
CDR3nt: TGTGCCAGCTCAGCCGGGACAGGGAGTATCTATGAGCAGTTCTTC
abundance: -
d_gene: TRBD1
j_gene: TRBJ2-1
v_gene: TRBV18

CDR3aa: CASSRTHRGGQWRAFF
CDR3nt: TGTGCCAGCAGCCGAACCCACAGGGGCGGGCAATGGAGAGCTTTCTTT
abundance: -
d_gene: -
j_gene: TRBJ1-1
v_gene: TRBV21-1

CDR3aa: CASSLDGALNYGYTF
CDR3nt: TGTGCCAGCAGCTTGGATGGGGCTCTTAACTATGGCTACACCTTC
abundance: -
d_gene: -
j_gene: TRBJ1-2
v_gene: TRBV5-4

CDR3aa: CASSGKPPTVSLEPQHF
CDR3nt: TGTGCCAGCAGTGGTAAACCACCGACAGTGTCGCTTGAGCCCCAGCATTTT
abundance: -
d_gene: -
j_gene: TRBJ1-5
v_gene: TRBV2

CDR3aa: CASSDTGGYQETQYF
CDR3nt: TGTGCCAGTAGTGACACAGGGGGCTACCAAGAGACCCAGTACTTC
abundance: once
d_gene: TRBD1
j_gene: TRBJ2-5
v_gene: TRBV19

CDR3aa: CASSSQQSKNIQYF
CDR3nt: TGTGCCAGCAGCTCACAGCAATCCAAAAACATTCAGTACTTC
abundance: -
d_gene: -
j_gene: TRBJ2-4
v_gene: TRBV5-4

CDR3aa: CASSSHGFGTDTQYF
CDR3nt: TGTGCCAGCAGCTCCCACGGTTTTGGCACAGATACGCAGTATTTT
abundance: -
d_gene: -
j_gene: TRBJ2-3
v_gene: TRBV11-3

CDR3aa: CASSLQGTTNEKLFF
CDR3nt: TGTGCCAGCTCACTGCAGGGGACCACTAATGAAAAACTGTTTTTT
abundance: -
d_gene: -
j_gene: TRBJ1-4
v_gene: TRBV18

CDR3aa: CASSLRTSGTGELFF
CDR3nt: TGTGCCAGCAGCTTAAGGACTAGCGGCACCGGGGAGCTGTTTTTT
abundance: -
d_gene: TRBD2
j_gene: TRBJ2-2
v_gene: TRBV9

CDR3aa: CASSRGQGGSEKLFF
CDR3nt: TGTGCCAGTAGTAGAGGACAGGGTGGGAGTGAAAAACTGTTTTTT
abundance: -
d_gene: TRBD1
j_gene: TRBJ1-4
v_gene: TRBV19

CDR3aa: CASNRDGLDTQYF
CDR3nt: TGTGCCAGCAACAGGGACGGACTTGATACGCAGTATTTT
abundance: -
d_gene: -
j_gene: TRBJ2-3
v_gene: TRBV7-8

CDR3aa: CASSVDWADRQLFF
CDR3nt: TGTGCCAGCAGCGTAGATTGGGCCGACAGGCAACTGTTTTTT
abundance: -
d_gene: -
j_gene: TRBJ1-4
v_gene: TRBV9

CDR3aa: CASRGLAGAWETQYF
CDR3nt: TGTGCCAGCAGGGGGCTAGCGGGAGCTTGGGAGACCCAGTACTTC
abundance: -
d_gene: TRBD2
j_gene: TRBJ2-5
v_gene: TRBV5-6

CDR3aa: CASSLLYEQYF
CDR3nt: TGTGCCAGCAGTTTATTATACGAGCAGTACTTC
abundance: -
d_gene: -
j_gene: TRBJ2-7
v_gene: TRBV28

CDR3aa: CASSLALAGVYGELFF
CDR3nt: TGTGCCAGCAGCTTGGCACTAGCGGGAGTCTACGGGGAGCTGTTTTTT
abundance: -
d_gene: TRBD2
j_gene: TRBJ2-2
v_gene: TRBV5-6

CDR3aa: CAGHRSLADTQYF
CDR3nt: TGTGCCGGGCATAGGTCGTTGGCAGATACGCAGTATTTT
abundance: -
d_gene: -
j_gene: TRBJ2-3
v_gene: TRBV30

CDR3aa: CASSEGGESTEAFF
CDR3nt: TGCGCCAGCAGTGAGGGGGGCGAGAGCACTGAAGCTTTCTTT
abundance: -
d_gene: -
j_gene: TRBJ1-1
v_gene: TRBV10-1

CDR3aa: CASSPPLGGVPYNEQFF
CDR3nt: TGTGCCAGCAGCCCCCCCCTTGGCGGGGTTCCCTACAATGAGCAGTTCTTC
abundance: -
d_gene: -
j_gene: TRBJ2-1
v_gene: TRBV4-2

CDR3aa: CAWNFKTGQGAFF
CDR3nt: TGTGCCTGGAACTTTAAGACAGGCCAGGGAGCTTTCTTT
abundance: -
d_gene: -
j_gene: TRBJ1-1
v_gene: TRBV30

CDR3aa: CASSLGTKETQYF
CDR3nt: TGTGCCAGCAGCTTAGGGACTAAAGAGACCCAGTACTTC
abundance: once
d_gene: -
j_gene: TRBJ2-5
v_gene: TRBV7-2

CDR3aa: CASRSLQGRYQPQHF
CDR3nt: TGTGCCAGCAGAAGCCTACAGGGCAGGTATCAGCCCCAGCATTTT
abundance: -
d_gene: -
j_gene: TRBJ1-5
v_gene: TRBV27

CDR3aa: CASSLGGGETQYF
CDR3nt: TGTGCCAGCAGCTTGGGGGGCGGCGAGACCCAGTACTTC
abundance: -
d_gene: -
j_gene: TRBJ2-5
v_gene: TRBV5-4